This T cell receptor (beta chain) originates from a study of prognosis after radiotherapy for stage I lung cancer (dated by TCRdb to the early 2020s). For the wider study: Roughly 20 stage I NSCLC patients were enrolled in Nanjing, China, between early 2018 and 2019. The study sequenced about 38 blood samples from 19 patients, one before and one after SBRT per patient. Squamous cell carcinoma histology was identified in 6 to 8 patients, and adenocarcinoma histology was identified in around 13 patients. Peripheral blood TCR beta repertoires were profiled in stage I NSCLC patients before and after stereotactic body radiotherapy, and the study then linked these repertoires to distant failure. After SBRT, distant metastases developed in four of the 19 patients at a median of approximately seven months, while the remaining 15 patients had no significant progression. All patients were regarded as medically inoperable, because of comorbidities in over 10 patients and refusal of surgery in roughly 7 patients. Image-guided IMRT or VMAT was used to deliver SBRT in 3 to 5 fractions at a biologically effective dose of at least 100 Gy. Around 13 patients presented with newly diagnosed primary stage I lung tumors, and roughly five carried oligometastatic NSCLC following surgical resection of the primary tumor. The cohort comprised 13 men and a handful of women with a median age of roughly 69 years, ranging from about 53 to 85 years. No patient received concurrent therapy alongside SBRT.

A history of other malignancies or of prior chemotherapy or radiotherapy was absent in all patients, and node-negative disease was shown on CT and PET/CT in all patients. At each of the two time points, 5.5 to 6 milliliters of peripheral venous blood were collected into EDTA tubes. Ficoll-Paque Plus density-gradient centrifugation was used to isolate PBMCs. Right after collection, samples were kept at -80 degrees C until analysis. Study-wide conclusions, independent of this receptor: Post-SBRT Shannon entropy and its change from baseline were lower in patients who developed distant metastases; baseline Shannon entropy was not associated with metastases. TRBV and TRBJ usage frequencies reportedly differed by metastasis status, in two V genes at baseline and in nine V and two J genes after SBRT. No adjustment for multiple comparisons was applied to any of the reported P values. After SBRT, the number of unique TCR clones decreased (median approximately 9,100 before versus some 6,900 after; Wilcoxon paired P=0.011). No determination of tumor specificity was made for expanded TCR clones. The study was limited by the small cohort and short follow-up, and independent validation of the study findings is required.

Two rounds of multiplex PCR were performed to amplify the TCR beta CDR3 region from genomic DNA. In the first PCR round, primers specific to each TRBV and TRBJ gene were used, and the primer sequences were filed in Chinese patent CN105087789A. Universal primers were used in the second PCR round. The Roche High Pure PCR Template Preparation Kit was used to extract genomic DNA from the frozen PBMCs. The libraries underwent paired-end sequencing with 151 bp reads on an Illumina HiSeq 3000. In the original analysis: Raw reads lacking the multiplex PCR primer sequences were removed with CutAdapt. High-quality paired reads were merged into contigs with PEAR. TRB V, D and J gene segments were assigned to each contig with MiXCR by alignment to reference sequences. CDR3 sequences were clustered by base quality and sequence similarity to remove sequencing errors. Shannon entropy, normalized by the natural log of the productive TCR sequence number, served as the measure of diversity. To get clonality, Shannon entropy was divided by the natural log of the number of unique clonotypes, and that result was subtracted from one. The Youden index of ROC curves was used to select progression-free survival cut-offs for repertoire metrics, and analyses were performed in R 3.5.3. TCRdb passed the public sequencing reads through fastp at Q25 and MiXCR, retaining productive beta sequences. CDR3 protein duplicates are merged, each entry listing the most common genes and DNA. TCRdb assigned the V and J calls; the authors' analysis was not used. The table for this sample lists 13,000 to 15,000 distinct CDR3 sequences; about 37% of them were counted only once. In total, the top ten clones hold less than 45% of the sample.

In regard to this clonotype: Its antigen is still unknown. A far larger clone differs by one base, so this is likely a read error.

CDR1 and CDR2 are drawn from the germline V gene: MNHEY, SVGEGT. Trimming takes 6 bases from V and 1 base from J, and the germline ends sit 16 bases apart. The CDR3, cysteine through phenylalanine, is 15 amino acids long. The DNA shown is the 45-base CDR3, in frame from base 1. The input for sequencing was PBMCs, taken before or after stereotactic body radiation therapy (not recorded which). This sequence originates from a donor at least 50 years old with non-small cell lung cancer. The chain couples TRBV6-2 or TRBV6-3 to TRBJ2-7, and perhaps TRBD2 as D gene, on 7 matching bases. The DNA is TGTGCCAGCAGCGAGGGGGGGAGCGGGTCCTACGAGCAGTACTTC. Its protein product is CASSEGGSGSYEQYF.